A selection of T cell receptor beta chains follows, all from one sample in a study of blood T cell repertoires in COVID-19. Using immunoSEQ multiplex PCR, the repertoire was profiled, and TCRdb retains in-frame clones only, with some absent. The profile shows about 300,000 clones, around nine tenths of them singletons. The source material was peripheral blood. These receptors were taken from a man aged 70-80 years with acute or convalescent COVID-19. CDR3s include the opening cysteine and the closing phenylalanine or tryptophan. The order of the fields is V gene, J gene, clone size, D gene, CDR3 protein, CDR3 DNA. The D gene is left open where the match is weak. The size entry is marked missing in some rows and otherwise reads once, few, many or a size class.

v_gene: TRBV28
j_gene: TRBJ1-6
abundance: NA
d_gene: NA
CDR3aa: CASSFQGRNSPLHF
CDR3nt: TGTGCCAGCAGTTTCCAGGGGAGAAATTCACCCCTCCACTTT

v_gene: TRBV7-9
j_gene: TRBJ1-2
abundance: NA
d_gene: NA
CDR3aa: CASSFNGNYGYTF
CDR3nt: TGTGCCAGCAGCTTTAACGGGAACTATGGCTACACCTTC

v_gene: TRBV30
j_gene: TRBJ1-2
abundance: NA
d_gene: TRBD1
CDR3aa: CAWRGAGTGVSVTF
CDR3nt: TGTGCCTGGAGAGGGGCCGGGACAGGGGTGTCAGTCACCTTC

v_gene: TRBV6-4
j_gene: TRBJ1-4
abundance: NA
d_gene: NA
CDR3aa: CASSDSWGVKLFF
CDR3nt: TGTGCCAGCAGTGACTCTTGGGGGGTAAAACTGTTTTTT

v_gene: TRBV9
j_gene: TRBJ2-5
abundance: NA
d_gene: TRBD2
CDR3aa: CASSVGNSGGETQYF
CDR3nt: TGTGCCAGCAGCGTAGGAAATAGCGGGGGGGAGACCCAGTACTTC

v_gene: TRBV5-1
j_gene: TRBJ2-1
abundance: NA
d_gene: TRBD2
CDR3aa: CASSLGPSGGDEQFF
CDR3nt: TGCGCCAGCAGCTTAGGTCCTAGCGGGGGCGATGAGCAGTTCTTC

v_gene: TRBV14
j_gene: TRBJ2-7
abundance: NA
d_gene: NA
CDR3aa: CASSQEPQGWGYEQYF
CDR3nt: TGTGCCAGCAGCCAAGAACCACAGGGTTGGGGGTACGAGCAGTACTTC

v_gene: TRBV12-3/TRBV12-4
j_gene: TRBJ1-2
abundance: NA
d_gene: TRBD1
CDR3aa: CASSPGTVYGYTF
CDR3nt: TGTGCCAGCAGTCCAGGGACAGTCTATGGCTACACCTTC

v_gene: TRBV10-3
j_gene: TRBJ2-7
abundance: NA
d_gene: TRBD1
CDR3aa: CAIKYGTGQTYEQYF
CDR3nt: TGTGCCATCAAATATGGGACAGGGCAAACCTACGAGCAGTACTTC

v_gene: TRBV12-5
j_gene: TRBJ2-7
abundance: few
d_gene: TRBD1
CDR3aa: CASGLVQGTYEQYF
CDR3nt: TGTGCTAGTGGTTTGGTACAGGGGACCTACGAGCAGTACTTC

v_gene: TRBV29-1
j_gene: TRBJ1-4
abundance: NA
d_gene: NA
CDR3aa: CSVEDAGGSEKLFF
CDR3nt: TGCAGCGTTGAAGATGCCGGGGGAAGTGAAAAACTGTTTTTT

v_gene: TRBV3-1/TRBV3-2
j_gene: TRBJ1-6
abundance: NA
d_gene: NA
CDR3aa: CASSPQGSNSPLHF
CDR3nt: TGTGCCAGCAGCCCGCAGGGTAGCAATTCACCCCTCCACTTT

v_gene: TRBV5-1
j_gene: TRBJ1-3
abundance: NA
d_gene: NA
CDR3aa: CASSLGQWTGNTIYF
CDR3nt: TGCGCCAGCAGCTTGGGACAGTGGACTGGAAACACCATATATTTT

v_gene: TRBV5-6
j_gene: TRBJ2-2
abundance: once
d_gene: TRBD1
CDR3aa: CASSVPATGIAGELFF
CDR3nt: TGTGCCAGCAGCGTCCCCGCGACAGGGATAGCCGGGGAGCTGTTTTTT

v_gene: TRBV6-5
j_gene: TRBJ1-5
abundance: NA
d_gene: TRBD1
CDR3aa: CASTGQGDQPQHF
CDR3nt: TGTGCCAGCACTGGACAGGGGGACCAGCCCCAGCATTTT

v_gene: TRBV5-4
j_gene: TRBJ2-7
abundance: NA
d_gene: TRBD2
CDR3aa: CASSHAAGGPYEQYF
CDR3nt: TGTGCCAGCAGCCACGCAGCGGGAGGGCCCTACGAGCAGTACTTC

v_gene: TRBV19
j_gene: TRBJ1-3
abundance: once
d_gene: NA
CDR3aa: CASTRTPHPVTSGNTIYF
CDR3nt: TGTGCCAGTACCCGGACACCTCACCCAGTCACTTCTGGAAACACCATATATTTT